Sequencing of this T cell receptor (beta chain) was carried out in a study of T cell repertoires in cytomegalovirus infection. About the research overall: Recently described HLA-C-restricted plus well-studied HLA-B-restricted CMV epitopes were used. Indicated by public TCR beta signatures were CMV infection and matching HLA type. Regarding the study as a whole: CMV carriers with the relevant HLA were identified by cumulative public TCR beta family frequency. CMV-specific HLA-C-restricted TCR beta clonotypes dominated the ex vivo response.

This clonotype was counted between two and nine times. Its antigen is undetermined. TCRdb re-derived calls from the reads in MiXCR, one entry per CDR3 protein. The table shows approximately 83,000 distinct CDR3 sequences, with 24% occurring only once. CDR3 length equals 15 residues. V was shortened by 7 bases and J by 4 bases, with 18 bases between the two germline ends. The germline V gene has CDR1 MNHNS and CDR2 SASEGT. The chain employs TRBV6-1 and TRBJ2-3; TRBD1 might be the D (6 bases). Sequences were derived from CD8+ T cells from cultured PBMCs, sampled from culture after CMV antigen stimulation. This sequence originates from a human donor in good health (CMV status not recorded). Some clones in this sample may be carry-over from other donors' samples. The CDR3 DNA follows: TGTGCCAGCACCGAGGGGACATTGGGGGCAGATACGCAGTATTTT. Translation: CASTEGTLGADTQYF.